What follows are 25 T cell receptor beta chains derived from one specimen sequenced in a study of CD8 T cells in ankylosing spondylitis. TCRdb fed the 5' RACE reads into MiXCR, producing one record per CDR3 protein. The sample has 150,000 to 200,000 distinct CDR3 sequences, about 17% seen once; the top ten hold roughly 8%. The sample taken for sequencing was blood, either unsorted or a sorted T cell fraction (not recorded which). Source of these receptors: a male donor with ankylosing spondylitis or in good health (not recorded which).

This clonotype was observed many times. The genes are TRBV18 and TRBJ1-4; D ambiguous. Germline-derived CDR1 and CDR2 are KGHSH and LQKENI. Trimming removed 3 bases at V and 7 bases at J, with 6 bases between. The CDR3 runs to 12 residues. The DNA of the CDR3 is TGTGCCAGCTCACCTCCGGGTGAAAAACTGTTTTTT. It is translated as CASSPPGEKLFF.

This clonotype was counted at least ten times. J is TRBJ2-5 and V is TRBV20-1; TRBD2 matches 8 bases. V was clipped by 6 bases and J by 5 bases; unmatched bases: 11. CDR3 size: 14 residues. CDR1 is DFQATT and CDR2 is SNEGSKA in the germline V gene (reference sequence). CDR3 in DNA: TGCAGTGCCAAGGGGACTAGAATTGCGGAGACCCAGTACTTC. This codes for CSAKGTRIAETQYF.

The table lists this clonotype with many counts. CDR3 sequence: CATSFRGNEQFF. The CDR3 DNA sequence: TGTGCCACCAGCTTCAGGGGGAATGAGCAGTTCTTC. The V and J genes are TRBV24-1 and TRBJ2-1; 7 bases map to TRBD1. Germline loops: CDR1 KGHDR, CDR2 SFDVKD. The junction had 3 bases not matched to a gene; V was cut back by 7 bases and J by 7 bases. The CDR3 has 12 amino acids.

This clonotype occurred many times. DNA for the CDR3: TGCGCCAGCAGCCCCATGGCCGGACAGGGGGCGCTGGGCTACACCTTC. Translation gives CASSPMAGQGALGYTF. The rearrangement links TRBV5-1 to TRBJ1-2; 11 nucleotides align to TRBD1. The CDR3 is 16 amino acids. Germline CDR1 and CDR2: SGHRS and YFSETQ. V was clipped by 4 bases and J by 8 bases; unmatched bases: 13.

This clonotype was counted between two and nine times. The chain combines TRBV7-9 with TRBJ1-1; a possible D gene is TRBD1 (5 bases). V lost 1 base to trimming and J lost 1 base, with 10 bases between them. CDR1 is SEHNR and CDR2 is FQNEAQ in the germline V gene (reference sequence). The CDR3 is 15 residues long. The CDR3 DNA reads as TGTGCCAGCAGCTTAGTTTCAGGGCGGAACACTGAAGCTTTCTTT. As protein: CASSLVSGRNTEAFF. Complete variable domain (other parts from reference TRBV7-9 and TRBJ1-1): DTGVSQNPRHKITKRGQNVTFRCDPISEHNRLYWYRQTLGQGPEFLTYFQNEAQLEKSRLLSDRFSAERPKGSFSTLEIQRTEQGDSAMYLCASSLVSGRNTEAFFGQGTRLTVV.

This clonotype was counted ten times or more. The rearrangement joins TRBV9 to TRBJ2-3; maybe TRBD1 (5 bases). V was pared by 3 bases and J by 1 base, with 12 bases between. CDR3 length equals 15 residues. The germline gives CDR1 SGDLS, CDR2 YYNGEE. This CDR3 is CASSATGARTDTQYF. The CDR3 DNA sequence: TGTGCCAGCAGCGCAACAGGCGCGCGCACAGATACGCAGTATTTT.

This clonotype came up once. Being one base from a much bigger clone, this may be a read error. The rearrangement uses TRBV28 and TRBJ2-7; no clear D gene. CDR1 is MDHEN, CDR2 SYDVKM, per germline. The CDR3 is 16 residues long. CDR3 protein: CASSLIGQQSTYAQYF. DNA for the CDR3: TGTGCCAGCAGTTTAATAGGGCAGCAAAGCACCTACGCGCAGTACTTC.

This clonotype was detected a few times. The rearrangement links TRBV7-9 to TRBJ1-1; D not certain. The length of the CDR3 is 12 residues. V lost 5 bases and J 4 bases, leaving 8 bases between the germline ends. CDR1 and CDR2 (germline): SEHNR, FQNEAQ (reference sequence). The CDR3 nucleotides read TGTGCCAGCAGCCCCCTGGGCACTGAAGCTTTCTTT. It encodes CASSPLGTEAFF.

This clonotype was seen ten or more times. The genes are TRBV12-3 or TRBV12-4 and TRBJ2-5, with D perhaps matching TRBD1 (6 bases). CDR3 length equals 15 residues. V lost 6 bases and J lost 5, with 19 bases in between. CDR3 protein: CASRGTPMKGETQYF. The CDR3 DNA reads TGTGCCAGCAGGGGGACACCGATGAAGGGCGAGACCCAGTACTTC.

This clonotype was seen more than once but under ten times. The rearrangement links TRBV9 to TRBJ2-3, with 13 bases fitting TRBD2. Germline lookup yields CDR1 SGDLS and CDR2 YYNGEE. CDR3 length: 16 amino acids. After removal of 0 bases from V and 6 bases from J, the junction contained 4 bases not matched to a gene. The CDR3 nucleotides are TGTGCCAGCAGCGTAGCCGGGACTAGCGGGATGGATACGCAGTATTTT. Its translation is CASSVAGTSGMDTQYF.

This chain joins TRBV6-2 or TRBV6-3 and TRBJ1-1; possible D gene TRBD1, 6 bases. Trimming cost V 5 bases and J 5 bases, with 15 bases left between them. This CDR3 is built from 14 residues. Germline-derived CDR1 and CDR2 are MNHEY and SVGEGT. CDR3 loop: CASSPHRVGTEAFF. Written as DNA, the CDR3 is TGTGCCAGCAGTCCCCACAGGGTGGGAACTGAAGCTTTCTTT.

Ten or more counts support this clonotype. The rearrangement joins TRBV5-1 to TRBJ2-7; weak D call: TRBD1 (6 bases). This CDR3 is built from 13 residues. Germline CDR1 SGHRS, CDR2 YFSETQ. Trimming removed 0 bases from V and 3 bases from J, with 7 bases in between. CDR3 amino acids: CASSLEQGYEQYF. Here the CDR3 DNA reads TGCGCCAGCAGCTTGGAACAGGGCTACGAGCAGTACTTC.

This clonotype was observed a few times. The chain carries TRBV20-1 and TRBJ1-1; possible D gene TRBD1, 6 bases. CDR3 length equals 13 residues. Trimming stripped 3 bases from V and 0 bases from J, with 8 bases between. The V gene's germline CDR1 is DFQATT and CDR2 SNEGSKA (reference sequence). This chain's CDR3 is CSASGQMNTEAFF. DNA of the CDR3: TGCAGTGCTAGCGGACAGATGAACACTGAAGCTTTCTTT.

V is TRBV28 and J is TRBJ2-1; 12 bases fit TRBD2. With 6 bases clipped from V and 3 bases from J, the junction kept 3 bases outside the gene matches. Germline CDR1 is MDHEN and CDR2 is SYDVKM. The CDR3 length is 15 residues. This CDR3 is CASSGTSGLYNEQFF. The CDR3 DNA reads TGTGCCAGCAGCGGGACTAGCGGGCTCTACAATGAGCAGTTCTTC.

This clonotype showed up many times. The CDR3, as DNA: TGTGCCAGCAGCCCGGCGGGGTATAGCTCCTACGAGCAGTACTTC. This translates into CASSPAGYSSYEQYF. The rearrangement uses TRBV7-2 and TRBJ2-7; maybe TRBD2 (6 bases). CDR1 and CDR2 from the germline V gene are SGHTA and FQGNSA. The V gene lost 5 bases and the J gene lost 0 bases, with 14 bases spanning the gap. This CDR3 region has 15 residues. Together with reference TRBV7-2 and TRBJ2-7, the CDR3 gives the full variable domain: GAGVSQSPSNKVTEKGKDVELRCDPISGHTALYWYRQSLGQGLEFLIYFQGNSAPDKSGLPSDRFSAERTGGSVSTLTIQRTQQEDSAVYLCASSPAGYSSYEQYFGPGTRLTVT.

Many counts were recorded for this clonotype. The chain combines TRBV18 with TRBJ1-6; 8 bases are a match to TRBD1. The CDR3 extends over 16 amino acids. With V trimmed by 3 bases and J by 7 bases, 8 bases remained unmatched. The germline V gene has CDR1 KGHSH and CDR2 LQKENI. CDR3 residues: CASSPRQGTSNSPLHF. CDR3 sequence (DNA): TGTGCCAGCTCACCCCGACAGGGGACATCCAATTCACCCCTCCACTTT. The full variable domain, with the rest looked up from reference TRBV18 and TRBJ1-6, is NAGVMQNPRHLVRRRGQEARLRCSPMKGHSHVYWYRQLPEEGLKFMVYLQKENIIDESGMPKERFSAEFPKEGPSILRIQQVVRGDSAAYFCASSPRQGTSNSPLHFGNGTRLTVT.

This clonotype has ten or more counts. The rearrangement links TRBV12-3 or TRBV12-4 to TRBJ2-4; 9 nucleotides line up with TRBD1. The length of the CDR3 is 13 residues. V was pared by 5 bases and J by 7 bases, with 3 bases of the junction left unmatched. The CDR3 spells CASSDDRGNIQYF. The DNA for the CDR3 is TGTGCCAGCAGTGACGACAGGGGGAACATTCAGTACTTC.

This clonotype has only a few counts. This chain uses TRBV5-1 with TRBJ2-2; no clear D gene. Germline values: CDR1 SGHRS, CDR2 YFSETQ. The CDR3 is 14 amino acids. The germline V and J ends were trimmed by 3 bases and 4 bases, with 10 bases remaining between them. CDR3 protein: CASSSLTTTGELFF. In nucleotides, the CDR3 is TGCGCCAGCAGCTCCCTAACTACCACCGGGGAGCTGTTTTTT.

This clonotype has at least ten counts. The chain recombines TRBV12-3 or TRBV12-4 with TRBJ2-7; 9 bases match TRBD1. There are 14 residues in the CDR3. The V gene end was trimmed by 6 bases and the J gene end by 3 bases; junction bases not matched to a gene: 6. The CDR3 nucleotides read TGTGCCAGCAGCGCGGGACAGGGAATCTACGAGCAGTACTTC. Protein product: CASSAGQGIYEQYF.

This clonotype has just a few counts. This chain links TRBV7-2 with TRBJ2-1; D is unresolved. Trimming stripped 5 bases from V and 6 bases from J, with 14 bases between. The germline CDR1 and CDR2 sequences are SGHTA and FQGNSA. The length of the CDR3 is 14 residues. The chain's CDR3 is CASSPRTTPNEQFF. CDR3 in DNA: TGTGCCAGCAGCCCTAGGACCACTCCCAATGAGCAGTTCTTC.

This clonotype was detected many times. The chain carries TRBV28 and TRBJ2-7; D ambiguous. In germline, CDR1 is MDHEN, CDR2 SYDVKM. The CDR3 extends over 11 amino acids. V lost 2 bases and J lost 12, with 11 bases in between. CDR3 nucleotides: TGTGCCAGCAGTTTAGCGGAAGAGATGTACTTC. It encodes CASSLAEEMYF.

In its sample, this clonotype was seen a few times. The V gene is TRBV20-1, the J gene TRBJ2-1; D gene unclear. Between the trimmed V and J ends, which lost 6 bases and 10 bases, there was a span of 13 bases. Germline CDR1 is DFQATT and CDR2 is SNEGSKA (reference sequence). There are 11 residues in the CDR3. CDR3 bases: TGCAGTGCAGTCTCCCCCCCCGAGCAGTTCTTC. It translates to CSAVSPPEQFF.

To note about this clonotype: A clone one base away is much larger, so this may be a read error. The rearrangement joins TRBV12-3 or TRBV12-4 to TRBJ1-1; D uncertain. The CDR3 sequence is 12 residues long. Written as DNA, the CDR3 is TGTACCAGCAGCTCTTCGGGCGGGAGAGCTTTCTTT. Translation gives CTSSSSGGRAFF.

The chain uses TRBV29-1 and TRBJ2-5; D perhaps matches TRBD1 (5 bases). This CDR3 comprises 13 residues. Germline lookup yields CDR1 SQVTM and CDR2 ANQGSEA. Trimming removed 8 bases at V and 2 bases at J, with 15 bases between. The CDR3 sequence is CSHLRAGQETQYF. As DNA, the CDR3 is TGCAGCCACCTGCGAGCAGGGCAAGAGACCCAGTACTTC.

The chain links TRBV11-1 to TRBJ2-3; unclear D gene. The V end was cut by 2 bases, the J end by 2 bases, with 26 bases between. Germline CDR1 reads SGHAT; CDR2 reads FQDESV (reference sequence). CDR3 length: 20 residues. CDR3 sequence: CASSLPPTGSRTPNTDTQYF. The CDR3 DNA reads TGTGCCAGCAGCTTACCTCCCACCGGTTCCCGAACCCCGAACACAGATACGCAGTATTTT.